A single sample is the source of the 10 T cell receptor beta chains below, sequenced in a study of identical twins. From the 5' RACE reads, TCRdb called clonotypes with MiXCR, one entry per CDR3 protein. The sample records under 450,000 distinct CDR3 sequences, less than 20% being singletons. Sample: naive T cells sorted from blood. Receptor source: a man between 45 and 60 years old in good health.

This chain connects TRBV6-1 to TRBJ2-5; 7 nucleotides match TRBD1. The ends lost 4 bases at V and 1 base at J; junction bases unmatched: 6. CDR3 size: 15 residues. Per germline, CDR1 MNHNS and CDR2 SASEGT. CDR3 amino acids: CASSVPTGLQETQYF. The CDR3 DNA reads as TGTGCCAGCAGTGTCCCGACAGGGCTCCAAGAGACCCAGTACTTC.

The genes are TRBV18 and TRBJ2-3; perhaps TRBD2 as D (5 bases). The germline gives CDR1 KGHSH, CDR2 LQKENI. Trimming removed 5 bases at V and 6 bases at J, with 12 bases between. This CDR3 comprises 13 residues. The CDR3 spells CASSKETGDTQYF. For the CDR3, the DNA is TGTGCCAGCTCAAAAGAGACGGGGGATACGCAGTATTTT.

V gene TRBV5-1 combines with J gene TRBJ1-3; D not certain. Germline-derived CDR1 and CDR2 are SGHRS and YFSETQ. The CDR3 has 14 residues. Trimming removed 1 base at V and 1 base at J, with 6 bases between. For the CDR3, the DNA is TGCGCCAGCAGCTTGACGACGTCTGGAAACACCATATATTTT. Translated: CASSLTTSGNTIYF.

This clonotype turned up a few times. The chain recombines TRBV4-3 with TRBJ2-3; D is uncertain. Per the germline V gene, CDR1 is LGHNA and CDR2 is YSLEER. V was cut by 0 bases and J by 6 bases, with 7 bases left in between. This CDR3 has 13 residues. In DNA, the CDR3 is TGCGCCAGCAGCCAAGACACAAGGGATACGCAGTATTTT. Translated: CASSQDTRDTQYF.

This clonotype was seen at least ten times. The genes are TRBV5-1 and TRBJ2-1; D remains ambiguous. The germline V gene has CDR1 SGHRS and CDR2 YFSETQ. The length of the CDR3 is 16 residues. Trimming shortened V by 0 bases and J by 0 bases, and 10 bases separated the two germline ends. CDR3 sequence (DNA): TGCGCCAGCAGCTTGGAGGCGCCTCACTCCTACAATGAGCAGTTCTTC. Translating it yields CASSLEAPHSYNEQFF. Together with reference TRBV5-1 and TRBJ2-1, the CDR3 gives the full variable domain: KAGVTQTPRYLIKTRGQQVTLSCSPISGHRSVSWYQQTPGQGLQFLFEYFSETQRNKGNFPGRFSGRQFSNSRSEMNVSTLELGDSALYLCASSLEAPHSYNEQFFGPGTRLTVL.

This clonotype was observed a handful of times. V and J are TRBV5-1 and TRBJ2-5; D is unclear. The CDR3 runs to 15 residues. V dropped 0 bases and J dropped 5 bases, with 14 bases sitting between them. The germline V gene has CDR1 SGHRS and CDR2 YFSETQ. DNA for the CDR3: TGCGCCAGCAGCTTGGCGTCACTCGGGTCGGAGACCCAGTACTTC. This gives the protein CASSLASLGSETQYF.

This clonotype was seen a handful of times. This chain joins TRBV7-2 and TRBJ2-7, with a weak D call TRBD2 (5 bases). Deletions cut 5 bases from V and 2 bases from J, with 10 bases between. CDR1 is SGHTA, CDR2 FQGNSA, per germline. The length of the CDR3 is 13 residues. CDR3 loop: CASSKTRPYEQYF. The CDR3 region has the DNA TGTGCCAGCAGCAAAACTAGACCCTACGAGCAGTACTTC. Full variable domain (remainder filled in from reference TRBV7-2 and TRBJ2-7): GAGVSQSPSNKVTEKGKDVELRCDPISGHTALYWYRQSLGQGLEFLIYFQGNSAPDKSGLPSDRFSAERTGGSVSTLTIQRTQQEDSAVYLCASSKTRPYEQYFGPGTRLTVT.

This clonotype was counted at least ten times. V usage is TRBV11-1 and J usage is TRBJ2-2; 7 nucleotides align to TRBD1. The V segment lost 11 bases and the J segment 4 bases; nucleotides outside the gene matches: 25. Germline CDR1 and CDR2: SGHAT and FQDESV (reference sequence). The CDR3 has 19 residues. CDR3 nucleotides: TGTGCCGTTGAAAGGTTCGACAGGGCCGATGATTGGGCCACCGGGGAGCTGTTTTTT. This encodes CAVERFDRADDWATGELFF.

Here the CDR3 reads CASSPIPTSTDTQYF. DNA of the CDR3: TGTGCCAGCTCACCAATCCCGACTAGCACAGATACGCAGTATTTT. The chain joins TRBV18 to TRBJ2-3; D gene ambiguous. Deletions cut 2 bases from V and 0 bases from J, with 9 bases between. The CDR3 is 15 amino acids. Germline loops: CDR1 KGHSH, CDR2 LQKENI.

This chain uses TRBV15 with TRBJ1-2; D may be TRBD1 (5 bases). Germline values: CDR1 LNHNV, CDR2 YYDKDF (reference sequence). V lost 0 bases to trimming and J lost 8 bases, with 7 bases between them. The CDR3 covers 12 residues. CDR3 protein: CATSRDRGGYTF. The CDR3 region has the DNA TGTGCCACCAGCAGAGATCGGGGCGGCTACACCTTC.